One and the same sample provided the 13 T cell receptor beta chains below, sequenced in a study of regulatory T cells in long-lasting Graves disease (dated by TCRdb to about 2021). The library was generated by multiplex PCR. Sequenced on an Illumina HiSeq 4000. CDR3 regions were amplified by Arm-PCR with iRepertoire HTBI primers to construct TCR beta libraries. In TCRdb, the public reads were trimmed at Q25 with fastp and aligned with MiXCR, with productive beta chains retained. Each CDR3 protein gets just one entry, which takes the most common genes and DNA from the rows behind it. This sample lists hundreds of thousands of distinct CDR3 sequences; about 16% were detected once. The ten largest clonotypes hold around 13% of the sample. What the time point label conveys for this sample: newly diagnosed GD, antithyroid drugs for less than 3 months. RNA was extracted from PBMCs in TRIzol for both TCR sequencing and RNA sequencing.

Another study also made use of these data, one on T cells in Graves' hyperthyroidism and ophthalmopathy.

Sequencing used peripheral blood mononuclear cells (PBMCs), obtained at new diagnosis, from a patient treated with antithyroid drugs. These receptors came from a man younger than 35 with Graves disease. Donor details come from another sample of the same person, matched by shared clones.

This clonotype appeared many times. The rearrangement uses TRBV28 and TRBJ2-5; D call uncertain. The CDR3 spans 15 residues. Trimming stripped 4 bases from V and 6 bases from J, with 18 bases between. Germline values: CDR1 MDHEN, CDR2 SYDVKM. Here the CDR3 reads CASSSVTTYRKTQYF. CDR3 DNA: TGTGCCAGCAGTTCAGTTACCACTTACCGGAAGACCCAGTACTTC. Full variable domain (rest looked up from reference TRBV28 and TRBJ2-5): DVKVTQSSRYLVKRTGEKVFLECVQDMDHENMFWYRQDPGLGLRLIYFSYDVKMKEKGDIPEGYSVSREKKERFSLILESASTNQTSMYLCASSSVTTYRKTQYFGPGTRLLVL.

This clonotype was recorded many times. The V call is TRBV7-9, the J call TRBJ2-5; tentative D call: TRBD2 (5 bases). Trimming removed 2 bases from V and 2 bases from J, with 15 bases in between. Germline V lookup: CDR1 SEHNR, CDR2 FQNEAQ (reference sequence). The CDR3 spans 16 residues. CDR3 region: CASSLPGSGHQETQYF. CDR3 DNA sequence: TGTGCCAGCAGCTTACCGGGGTCTGGGCATCAAGAGACCCAGTACTTC.

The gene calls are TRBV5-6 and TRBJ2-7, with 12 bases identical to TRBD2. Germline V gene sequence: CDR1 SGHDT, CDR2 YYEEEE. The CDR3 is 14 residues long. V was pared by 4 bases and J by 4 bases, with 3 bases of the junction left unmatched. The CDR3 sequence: CASSTSGGMYEQYF. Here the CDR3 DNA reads TGTGCCAGCAGCACTAGCGGGGGGATGTACGAGCAGTACTTC.

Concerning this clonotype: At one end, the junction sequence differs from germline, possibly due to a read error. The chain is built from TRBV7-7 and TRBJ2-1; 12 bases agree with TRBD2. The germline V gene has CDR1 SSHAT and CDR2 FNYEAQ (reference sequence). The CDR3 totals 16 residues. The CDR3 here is CASSLEWTSGANEQFF. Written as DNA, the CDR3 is TGTGCTAGCAGCTTAGAATGGACTAGCGGGGCCAATGAGCAGTTCTTC.

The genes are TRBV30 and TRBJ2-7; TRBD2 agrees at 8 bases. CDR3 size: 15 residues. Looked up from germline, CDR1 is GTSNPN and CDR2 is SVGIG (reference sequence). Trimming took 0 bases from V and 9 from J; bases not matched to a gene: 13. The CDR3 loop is CAWSVPSGRIYGQYF. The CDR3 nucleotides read TGTGCCTGGAGTGTACCTAGCGGGCGTATTTATGGGCAGTACTTC.

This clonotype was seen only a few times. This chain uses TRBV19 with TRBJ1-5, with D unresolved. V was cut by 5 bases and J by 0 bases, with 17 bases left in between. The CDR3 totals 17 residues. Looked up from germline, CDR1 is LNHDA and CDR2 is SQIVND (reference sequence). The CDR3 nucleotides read TGTGCCAGTAGTTTGCTGCGTGGAGATTATAGCAATCAGCCCCAGCATTTT. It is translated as CASSLLRGDYSNQPQHF.

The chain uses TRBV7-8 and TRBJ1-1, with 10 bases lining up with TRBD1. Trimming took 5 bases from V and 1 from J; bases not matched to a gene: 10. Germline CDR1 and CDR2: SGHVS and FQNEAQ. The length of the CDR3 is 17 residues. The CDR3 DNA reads TGTGCCAGCAGCCTAACGGACAGGGGGGGCCAGAACACTGAAGCTTTCTTT. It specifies CASSLTDRGGQNTEAFF.

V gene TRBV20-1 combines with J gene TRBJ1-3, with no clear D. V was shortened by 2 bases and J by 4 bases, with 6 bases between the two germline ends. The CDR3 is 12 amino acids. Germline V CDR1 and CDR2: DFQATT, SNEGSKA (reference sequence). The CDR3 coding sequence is TGCAGTGCTAGACCACAGGGAAACACCATATATTTT. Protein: CSARPQGNTIYF.

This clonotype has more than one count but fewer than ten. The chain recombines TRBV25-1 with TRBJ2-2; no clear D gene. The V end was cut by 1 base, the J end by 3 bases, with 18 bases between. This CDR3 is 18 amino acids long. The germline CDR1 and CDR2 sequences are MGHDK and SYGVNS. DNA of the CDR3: TGTGCCAGCAGTGAATCGCGAATACGAAGACGGGACACCGGGGAGCTGTTTTTT. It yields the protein CASSESRIRRRDTGELFF.

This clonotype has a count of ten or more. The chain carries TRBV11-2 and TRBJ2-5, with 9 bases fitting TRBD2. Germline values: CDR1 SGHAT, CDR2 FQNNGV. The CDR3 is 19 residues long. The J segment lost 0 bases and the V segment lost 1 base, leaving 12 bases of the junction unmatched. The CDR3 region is CASSLVTAGGGENQETQYF. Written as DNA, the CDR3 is TGTGCCAGCAGCTTAGTGACTGCGGGAGGGGGGGAAAACCAAGAGACCCAGTACTTC.

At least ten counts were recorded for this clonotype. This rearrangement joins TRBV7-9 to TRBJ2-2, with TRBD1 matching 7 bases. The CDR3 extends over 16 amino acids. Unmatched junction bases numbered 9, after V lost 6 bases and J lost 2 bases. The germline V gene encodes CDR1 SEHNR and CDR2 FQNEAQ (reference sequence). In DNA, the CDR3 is TGTGCCAGCAGTAGTCGACAGGGCTCTAACACCGGGGAGCTGTTTTTT. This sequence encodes CASSSRQGSNTGELFF.

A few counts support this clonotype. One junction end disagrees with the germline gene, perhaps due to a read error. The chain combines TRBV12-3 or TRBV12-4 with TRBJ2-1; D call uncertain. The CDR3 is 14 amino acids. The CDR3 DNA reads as TGTGCCAGCAGCTTAGGGTTCTCCACCCTCACCGGGTTCTTC. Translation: CASSLGFSTLTGFF.

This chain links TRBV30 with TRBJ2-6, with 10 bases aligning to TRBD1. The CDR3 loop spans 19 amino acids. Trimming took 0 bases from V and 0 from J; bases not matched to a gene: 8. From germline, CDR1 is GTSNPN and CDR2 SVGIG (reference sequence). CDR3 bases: TGTGCCTGGAGTGTACCTCGGACAGGGGGTGGCTCTGGGGCCAACGTCCTGACTTTC. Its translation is CAWSVPRTGGGSGANVLTF.